This T cell receptor (beta chain) was captured in a study of cytomegalovirus exposure and HLA in healthy donors. Study-level information: Early released data comprised some 85 million unique TCRs from HLA-typed donors.

The PCR employed 60 Vbeta primers together with 13 Jbeta primers. Some clones are missing from TCRdb's copy, which holds only in-frame ones; the method was immunoSEQ multiplex PCR. The sample lists 150,000 to 200,000 clones; around 83% were seen once. Though nominally healthy at sampling, donors likely had unrecorded immune exposures. The ends were cut back, 0 bases at V and 1 base at J, with 13 bases in the middle. The germline gives CDR1 SQVTM, CDR2 ANQGSEA. The length of the CDR3 is 15 residues. Sequencing was performed on PBMCs. The sequence was collected from a woman aged 18 to 35 in good health and CMV-seronegative. The chain carries TRBV29-1 and TRBJ2-7; tentative D call: TRBD2 (5 bases). CDR3 sequence (DNA): TGCAGCGTTGAAGAGTCGGGGATGGGGTCCTACGAGCAGTACTTC. Translating gives CSVEESGMGSYEQYF.